The 23 T cell receptor beta chains listed next were all sequenced from one sample in a study of T cell responses to AZD1222 COVID-19 vaccine. Only in-frame clones appear in the TCRdb table, and some are missing; sequencing was by immunoSEQ multiplex PCR. The sample comprises about 210,000 clones, 85% to 95% of which are singletons, and roughly 1.4% rests with the top ten. This specimen was peripheral blood, taken on day 0 of AZD1222 vaccination. These receptors were taken from an adult in good health.

This chain connects TRBV5-4 to TRBJ1-2, with D unresolved. The V gene lost 6 bases and the J gene lost 2 bases, with 11 bases spanning the gap. The CDR3 covers 13 residues. The germline gives CDR1 SGHNT, CDR2 YYREEE (reference sequence). Here the CDR3 DNA reads TGTGCCAGCAACTCCAATGGGAACTATGGCTACACCTTC. This sequence encodes CASNSNGNYGYTF.

The genes are TRBV7-9 and TRBJ1-2; D gene unclear. The CDR3 contains 12 residues. V dropped 5 bases and J dropped 10 bases, with 14 bases sitting between them. Germline loops: CDR1 SEHNR, CDR2 FQNEAQ (reference sequence). The CDR3 loop is CASSQEGPVYTF. CDR3 nucleotide sequence: TGTGCCAGCAGCCAAGAAGGGCCGGTCTACACCTTC.

The V call is TRBV5-6, the J call TRBJ1-4; a weak D match, TRBD1 (5 bases). V was clipped by 0 bases and J by 5 bases, with 14 bases between them. The germline CDR1 and CDR2 sequences are SGHDT and YYEEEE. The CDR3 consists of 16 residues. The CDR3 reads CASSLAGGRLNEKLFF. The CDR3 DNA follows: TGTGCCAGCAGCTTGGCCGGGGGACGATTGAATGAAAAACTGTTTTTT.

This clone showed up just once. This rearrangement joins TRBV5-1 to TRBJ2-1, with 9 bases lining up with TRBD2. The CDR3 spans 17 residues. Per the germline V gene, CDR1 is SGHRS and CDR2 is YFSETQ. The ends lost 3 bases at V and 4 bases at J; junction bases unmatched: 11. Here the CDR3 reads CASSSSGGTSFYNEQFF. In DNA form, the CDR3 reads TGCGCCAGCAGCTCCTCTGGCGGGACTAGCTTTTACAATGAGCAGTTCTTC.

The chain joins TRBV4-3 to TRBJ1-5; no clear D. The CDR3 extends over 15 amino acids. The V gene lost 0 bases and the J gene lost 9 bases, with 15 bases spanning the gap. Germline assignment: CDR1 LGHNA and CDR2 YSLEER. CDR3 bases: TGCGCCAGCAGCCAAGATAAATACAGCCCGGGGCCCCAGCATTTT. Its protein is CASSQDKYSPGPQHF.

The rearrangement joins TRBV19 to TRBJ2-3, with 8 bases fitting TRBD2. The V gene's germline CDR1 is LNHDA and CDR2 SQIVND (reference sequence). This CDR3 spans 13 amino acids. With V trimmed by 10 bases and J by 1 base, 4 bases remained unmatched. CDR3 region: CAISTSGTDTQYF. The CDR3, as DNA: TGTGCCATCTCGACTAGCGGCACAGATACGCAGTATTTT.

The chain couples TRBV6-5 to TRBJ1-3; no reliable D call. Germline lookup yields CDR1 MNHEY and CDR2 SVGAGI. The CDR3 extends over 14 amino acids. Trimming took off 6 bases at V and 6 bases at J, with 15 bases between the two ends. In nucleotides, the CDR3 is TGTGCCAGCAGCCGAGCGCTGGCTGAAAACACCATATATTTT. It translates to CASSRALAENTIYF.

The chain links TRBV9 to TRBJ2-3, with 8 bases lining up with TRBD2. V was pared by 2 bases and J by 4 bases, with 6 bases of the junction left unmatched. The CDR3 totals 15 residues. The germline V gene encodes CDR1 SGDLS and CDR2 YYNGEE. In DNA, the CDR3 is TGTGCCAGCAGCGTTCGGGGGGGCTTATCAGATACGCAGTATTTT. This encodes CASSVRGGLSDTQYF. The whole variable domain, filled in from reference TRBV9 and TRBJ2-3, reads DSGVTQTPKHLITATGQRVTLRCSPRSGDLSVYWYQQSLDQGLQFLIQYYNGEERAKGNILERFSAQQFPDLHSELNLSSLELGDSALYFCASSVRGGLSDTQYFGPGTRLTVL.

This chain connects TRBV5-5 to TRBJ1-2; possibly TRBD1 for D (5 bases). The V end lost 4 bases, the J end lost 8 bases, and 15 bases lay between the germline ends. The CDR3 sequence is 13 residues long. Germline CDR1 SGHKS, CDR2 YYEKEE (reference sequence). The CDR3 loop is CASSDGTTIGYTF. The CDR3 coding sequence is TGTGCCAGCAGCGACGGGACGACCATAGGCTACACCTTC.

The chain carries TRBV27 and TRBJ2-7; tentative D call: TRBD1 (6 bases). CDR3 length equals 14 residues. V lost 3 bases to trimming and J lost 2 bases, with 11 bases between them. Germline V CDR1 and CDR2: MNHEY, SMNVEV (reference sequence). The CDR3: CASSFRGGPYEQYF. CDR3 in DNA: TGTGCCAGCAGTTTTAGAGGGGGACCCTACGAGCAGTACTTC.

The chain has TRBV2 and TRBJ1-5; TRBD1 matches at 11 bases. V lost 6 bases, J lost 7 bases, and 11 bases stayed unmatched. This CDR3 spans 16 amino acids. The V gene's germline CDR1 is SNHLY and CDR2 FYNNEI. CDR3 region: CASSGRDRGLWQPQHF. The CDR3 DNA reads TGTGCCAGCAGCGGCCGGGACAGGGGGTTATGGCAGCCCCAGCATTTT.

This clone was observed once. This chain uses TRBV27 with TRBJ2-7; 7 bases match TRBD1. Germline V gives CDR1 MNHEY, CDR2 SMNVEV (reference sequence). The length of the CDR3 is 14 residues. V lost 2 bases, J lost 2 bases, and 3 bases stayed unmatched. This CDR3 is CASSLKGTAYEQYF. CDR3 sequence (DNA): TGTGCCAGCAGTTTAAAGGGGACAGCCTACGAGCAGTACTTC.

This chain links TRBV5-6 with TRBJ1-1, with unresolved D. This CDR3 has 14 residues. Trimming stripped 4 bases from V and 1 base from J, with 11 bases between. Germline V gene lookup returns CDR1 SGHDT and CDR2 YYEEEE. CDR3 sequence reads: CASSQTWENTEAFF. CDR3 nucleotides: TGTGCCAGCAGCCAAACATGGGAGAACACTGAAGCTTTCTTT.

V gene TRBV6-5 combines with J gene TRBJ1-2; the D gene is possibly TRBD1 (5 bases). CDR3 size: 13 residues. Germline V gives CDR1 MNHEY, CDR2 SVGAGI. Trimming pared 5 bases from V and 8 bases from J, leaving 15 bases between. CDR3 residues: CASSRDLQKGYTF. In DNA form, the CDR3 reads TGTGCCAGCAGTCGGGACCTCCAGAAGGGCTACACCTTC.

As for this clone: This sample includes further DNA sequences coding for the same CDR3. This sequence joins TRBV5-4 and TRBJ1-1; a possible D gene is TRBD1 (6 bases). This CDR3 is 13 amino acids long. Germline CDR1 and CDR2: SGHNT and YYREEE (reference sequence). With 5 bases removed from V and 4 bases from J, the gap between germline ends came to 12 bases. The CDR3 reads CASSRGGATEAFF. The DNA of the CDR3 is TGTGCCAGCAGTAGGGGGGGGGCCACTGAAGCTTTCTTT. Drawing the rest from reference TRBV5-4 and TRBJ1-1, the complete variable domain is ETGVTQSPTHLIKTRGQQVTLRCSSQSGHNTVSWYQQALGQGPQFIFQYYREEENGRGNFPPRFSGLQFPNYSSELNVNALELDDSALYLCASSRGGATEAFFGQGTRLTVV.

This clone was observed once. The J gene is TRBJ1-5, the V gene TRBV5-5; the D gene is possibly TRBD1 (6 bases). The CDR3 sequence is 16 residues long. V gave up 1 base and J gave up 2 bases, with 13 bases separating them. Germline CDR1 reads SGHKS; CDR2 reads YYEKEE (reference sequence). CDR3 DNA sequence: TGTGCCAGCAGCTTGCAGGGGAGTGTAGGCAATCAGCCCCAGCATTTT. This codes for CASSLQGSVGNQPQHF.

This sequence joins TRBV6-5 and TRBJ1-3; no definite D call. CDR3 size: 12 residues. Germline V lookup: CDR1 MNHEY, CDR2 SVGAGI. Trimming stripped 7 bases from V and 6 bases from J, with 10 bases between. CDR3 amino acids: CASTGRENTIYF. CDR3 sequence (DNA): TGTGCCAGCACGGGGAGGGAAAACACCATATATTTT.

The V call is TRBV10-3, the J call TRBJ2-3; D perhaps matches TRBD1 (6 bases). Germline V gene data show CDR1 as ENHRY and CDR2 as SYGVKD. The V end lost 11 bases, the J end lost 2 bases, and 20 bases lay between the germline ends. The CDR3 is 15 amino acids. CDR3 in DNA: TGTGCCTCCCGCTCGGGGCAGGGGATCACAGATACGCAGTATTTT. The encoded protein is CASRSGQGITDTQYF.

The V call is TRBV27, the J call TRBJ1-5, with 7 bases identical to TRBD1. The germline V gene has CDR1 MNHEY and CDR2 SMNVEV (reference sequence). CDR3 length equals 15 residues. The V gene end was trimmed by 6 bases and the J gene end by 2 bases; junction bases not matched to a gene: 7. The CDR3 nucleotides read TGTGCCAGCAGAACAACAGGGGTTGGCAATCAGCCCCAGCATTTT. Its translation: CASRTTGVGNQPQHF.

This clone counts as medium-sized. This chain connects TRBV19 to TRBJ1-1; D is ambiguous. The V gene lost 3 bases and the J gene lost 4 bases, with 6 bases spanning the gap. The CDR3 consists of 12 residues. Germline values: CDR1 LNHDA, CDR2 SQIVND (reference sequence). The CDR3 reads CASSIWGTEAFF. The CDR3 DNA follows: TGTGCCAGTAGTATTTGGGGCACTGAAGCTTTCTTT. Filled out from reference TRBV19 and TRBJ1-1, the complete variable domain reads DGGITQSPKYLFRKEGQNVTLSCEQNLNHDAMYWYRQDPGQGLRLIYYSQIVNDFQKGDIAEGYSVSREKKESFPLTVTSAQKNPTAFYLCASSIWGTEAFFGQGTRLTVV.

The V and J genes are TRBV4-1 and TRBJ1-1; 7 positions agree with TRBD1. The CDR3 sequence is 15 residues long. Trimming removed 1 base from V and 7 bases from J; junction bases left unmatched: 9. The germline V gene encodes CDR1 MGHRA and CDR2 YSYEKL. The CDR3 sequence is CASSQAQGKKYEAFF. In DNA, the CDR3 is TGCGCCAGCAGCCAAGCACAGGGGAAGAAATATGAAGCTTTCTTT.

The gene calls are TRBV19 and TRBJ1-1; no clear D. From germline, CDR1 is LNHDA and CDR2 SQIVND (reference sequence). The CDR3 loop spans 15 amino acids. The V and J ends lost 7 bases and 0 bases respectively, with 15 bases between them. CDR3 sequence (DNA): TGTGCCAGTACTTTGGCGGGGAGGGTGAACACTGAAGCTTTCTTT. It translates to CASTLAGRVNTEAFF.

V usage is TRBV7-2 and J usage is TRBJ1-2; 9 bases align to TRBD1. The J segment lost 6 bases and the V segment lost 5 bases, leaving 1 base of the junction unmatched. The CDR3 has 12 amino acids. CDR1 and CDR2 from the germline V gene are SGHTA and FQGNSA. In DNA form, the CDR3 reads TGTGCCAGCAGCGGGACAGGGCATGGCTACACCTTC. It is translated as CASSGTGHGYTF.